This is a list of T cell receptor beta chains from one sample in a study of identical twins. TCRdb re-called the 5' RACE reads through MiXCR, storing one row per CDR3 protein. The sample yields roughly 540,000 distinct CDR3 sequences, 20% to 25% seen once. Another study also made use of these data, one on T cells expressing NK-cell markers.

Material: CD4+ T cells sorted from blood. The receptors stem from a woman between 18 and 29 years old in good health. Both conserved end residues are part of each CDR3. Each record gives: D gene, V gene, clone size, J gene, CDR3 protein, CDR3 DNA. D genes are given only for firm matches. Clone size, where shown, is once, few, many, or a class for clones that have expanded.

>TRBD1|TRBV7-9|NA|TRBJ1-2
CASSLGGTGDYGYTF
TGTGCCAGCAGCTTAGGGGGGACAGGGGACTATGGCTACACCTTC
>TRBD1|TRBV6-5|few|TRBJ1-2
CASSYGGQRGYGYTF
TGTGCCAGCAGTTACGGGGGACAGAGGGGCTATGGCTACACCTTC
>NA|TRBV20-1|NA|TRBJ2-7
CSARALDKTYEQYF
TGCAGTGCTAGAGCCCTGGACAAAACCTACGAGCAGTACTTC
>NA|TRBV6-5|NA|TRBJ2-3
CASSYLSTDTQYF
TGTGCCAGCAGTTACTTAAGCACAGATACGCAGTATTTT
>TRBD2|TRBV20-1|NA|TRBJ2-5
CSARGGGRGETQYF
TGCAGTGCTAGAGGTGGCGGGAGAGGTGAGACCCAGTACTTC
>TRBD1|TRBV12-3/TRBV12-4|NA|TRBJ2-7
CASSSRTGASSYEQYF
TGTGCCAGCAGTTCCAGGACAGGGGCAAGCTCCTACGAGCAGTACTTC
>NA|TRBV5-4|NA|TRBJ1-1
CASSRGAGNTEAFF
TGTGCCAGCAGCCGGGGGGCAGGGAACACTGAAGCTTTCTTT
>NA|TRBV10-2|few|TRBJ2-7
CASQPALGQSSYEQYF
TGCGCCAGCCAACCGGCTCTCGGACAAAGCTCCTACGAGCAGTACTTC
>NA|TRBV4-1|NA|TRBJ1-4
CASSQEIRPNERKLFF
TGCGCCAGCAGCCAAGAGATTAGACCTAACGAAAGAAAACTGTTTTTT
>TRBD2|TRBV20-1|NA|TRBJ2-5
CSGWGGETQYF
TGCAGTGGGTGGGGAGGGGAGACCCAGTACTTC
>NA|TRBV20-1|NA|TRBJ2-3
CSAPDVGDTQYF
TGCAGTGCTCCGGATGTCGGGGATACGCAGTATTTT
>NA|TRBV7-2|NA|TRBJ1-3
CASSLGTSFSGNTIYF
TGTGCCAGCAGCTTAGGTACATCCTTCTCTGGAAACACCATATATTTT
>NA|TRBV5-1|NA|TRBJ1-1
CASSPGPEDTEAFF
TGCGCCAGCAGCCCGGGGCCCGAGGACACTGAAGCTTTCTTT
>TRBD1|TRBV18|NA|TRBJ2-2
CASSRLSGTDHTGELFF
TGTGCCAGCTCACGACTTTCCGGGACAGATCACACCGGGGAGCTGTTTTTT
>NA|TRBV2|NA|TRBJ1-6
CASSGRGTPPLHF
TGTGCCAGCAGTGGTCGAGGGACTCCACCCCTCCACTTT
>NA|TRBV12-3/TRBV12-4|many|TRBJ1-3
CAGSRQGPGNTIYF
TGTGCCGGCAGCCGCCAGGGCCCCGGAAACACCATATATTTT
>NA|TRBV7-9|NA|TRBJ1-3
CASSFKGTGNTIYF
TGTGCCAGCAGCTTTAAAGGGACTGGAAACACCATATATTTT
>TRBD1|TRBV12-3/TRBV12-4|few|TRBJ2-7
CASSLPDRGHEQYF
TGTGCCAGCAGTTTGCCGGACAGGGGGCACGAGCAGTACTTC
>NA|TRBV20-1|NA|TRBJ2-1
CSARAPLHEQFF
TGCAGTGCTAGAGCCCCCCTCCATGAGCAGTTCTTC
>NA|TRBV25-1|NA|TRBJ1-2
CASSEREAHGYTF
TGTGCCAGCAGTGAACGGGAGGCTCATGGCTACACCTTC
>NA|TRBV20-1|NA|TRBJ1-2
CSAWTRTNYGYTF
TGCAGTGCCTGGACAAGGACTAACTATGGCTACACCTTC
>NA|TRBV7-9|NA|TRBJ2-2
CASSLGAHYTGELFF
TGTGCCAGCAGCTTGGGGGCGCACTACACCGGGGAGCTGTTTTTT
>NA|TRBV19|few|TRBJ2-7
CASSIYRVGAYEQYF
TGTGCCAGTAGTATATACCGGGTGGGGGCCTACGAGCAGTACTTC
>NA|TRBV6-1|NA|TRBJ2-7
CASSASSVYEQYF
TGTGCCAGCAGTGCGTCCAGTGTCTACGAGCAGTACTTC
>TRBD1|TRBV5-5|NA|TRBJ1-2
CASSAVDRGHGYTF
TGTGCCAGCAGCGCCGTTGACAGGGGGCATGGCTACACCTTC
>NA|TRBV15|few|TRBJ2-7
CATSRDDWPMDSAHEQYF
TGTGCCACCAGCAGAGATGATTGGCCCATGGATTCGGCGCACGAGCAGTACTTC
>TRBD2|TRBV7-6|few|TRBJ2-5
CASSWTSGRTETQYF
TGTGCCAGCAGCTGGACTAGCGGGAGAACGGAGACCCAGTACTTC
>NA|TRBV20-1|few|TRBJ2-3
CSARRSGSTDTQYF
TGCAGTGCTAGACGTAGCGGTTCCACAGATACGCAGTATTTT
>NA|TRBV20-1|NA|TRBJ1-3
CSASMPENTIYF
TGCAGTGCTAGTATGCCAGAAAACACCATATATTTT
>NA|TRBV6-2/TRBV6-3|NA|TRBJ1-1
CASNPFGGTNTEAFF
TGTGCCAGCAATCCCTTCGGGGGCACGAACACTGAAGCTTTCTTT
>TRBD2|TRBV4-2|NA|TRBJ2-1
CASSLGHPGLATYNEQFF
TGTGCCAGCAGCCTCGGACACCCGGGACTAGCGACCTACAATGAGCAGTTCTTC
>NA|TRBV5-6|few|TRBJ1-1
CASSLAGGYSTEAFF
TGTGCCAGCAGCTTGGCGGGAGGGTATAGCACTGAAGCTTTCTTT
>NA|TRBV20-1|NA|TRBJ2-1
CSARVNRNNEQFF
TGCAGTGCTAGAGTTAACAGAAACAATGAGCAGTTCTTC
>NA|TRBV6-1|few|TRBJ1-2
CASSLQPQGTYGYTF
TGTGCCAGCAGTCTCCAACCACAGGGTACCTATGGCTACACCTTC
>NA|TRBV5-1|NA|TRBJ2-1
CASSFREYNEQFF
TGCGCCAGCAGCTTCCGGGAGTACAATGAGCAGTTCTTC
>NA|TRBV12-5|once|TRBJ2-2
CASGRFTRPTLGTGELFF
TGTGCTAGTGGCCGATTTACCCGGCCTACCTTAGGGACCGGGGAGCTGTTTTTT
>NA|TRBV6-5|few|TRBJ2-3
CASSYKADYTDTQYF
TGTGCCAGCAGTTACAAAGCGGACTACACAGATACGCAGTATTTT
>TRBD2|TRBV12-5|few|TRBJ2-3
CASALGLAGTDTQYF
TGTGCTAGTGCCTTGGGGCTAGCGGGAACGGATACGCAGTATTTT